The entry below gives a single T cell receptor beta chain sequence along with its context. Its target is not known. This specimen belongs to a study of CD8 T cells in ankylosing spondylitis. Study-wide results and caveats: It appeared that ankylosing spondylitis blood was characterized by a TCR beta motif of about 8 highly homologous variants. Certain motif variants had earlier appeared in reactive arthritis synovial fluid and blood. Researchers report that disease-linked clones proved CD8+ and relatively rare in peripheral blood.

Preparation of TCR beta libraries was done by quantitative 5'-RACE with molecular barcodes. TCRdb reanalysed the 5' RACE reads using MiXCR and keeps one entry per CDR3 protein. The table includes roughly 490,000 distinct CDR3 sequences, about 5% detected once. The CDR3 has 15 residues. Deletions cut 1 base from V and 8 bases from J, with 14 bases between. Germline CDR1 is SGHDN and CDR2 is FVKESK. V usage is TRBV14 and J usage is TRBJ1-4, with a weak D call TRBD1 (6 bases). The receptor was isolated from a male donor with ankylosing spondylitis. The specimen was blood, either unsorted or a sorted T cell fraction (not recorded which). The CDR3 region has the DNA TGTGCCAGCAGCCAAGTAGGGGGGCCGGAAGAAAAACTGTTTTTT. It translates to CASSQVGGPEEKLFF.